This paragraph reports one T cell receptor beta chain. Its antigen is unidentified. This sample was taken from a study of cytotoxic CD8 clonotypes in ibrutinib-treated CLL. As for the study in general: Roughly 24 partial and 2 complete responses; at median 68 months, roughly 15 remitted, about twelve progressed. Mean productive templates were roughly 280,000; mean productive rearrangements were approximately 94,000. Study-level points and caveats: In comparison with age-matched healthy donors, baseline clonality was higher and tracked circulating CD8+ T-cell counts.

Measured with immunoSEQ multiplex PCR; TCRdb has only the in-frame clones, and not every one. The sample has fewer than 400,000 clones, approximately 67% seen once. In germline, CDR1 is MRHNA, CDR2 SNTAGT. The CDR3 is 15 residues long. V was cut by 5 bases and J by 0 bases, with 11 bases left in between. The specimen was PBMCs, collected after 36 months of ibrutinib treatment. The receptor was derived from a human donor with chronic lymphocytic leukemia. The V and J genes are TRBV6-4 and TRBJ1-5, with D uncertain. In DNA, the CDR3 is TGTGCCAGCAGTCAATGGGTATATAGCAATCAGCCCCAGCATTTT. Translation gives CASSQWVYSNQPQHF.